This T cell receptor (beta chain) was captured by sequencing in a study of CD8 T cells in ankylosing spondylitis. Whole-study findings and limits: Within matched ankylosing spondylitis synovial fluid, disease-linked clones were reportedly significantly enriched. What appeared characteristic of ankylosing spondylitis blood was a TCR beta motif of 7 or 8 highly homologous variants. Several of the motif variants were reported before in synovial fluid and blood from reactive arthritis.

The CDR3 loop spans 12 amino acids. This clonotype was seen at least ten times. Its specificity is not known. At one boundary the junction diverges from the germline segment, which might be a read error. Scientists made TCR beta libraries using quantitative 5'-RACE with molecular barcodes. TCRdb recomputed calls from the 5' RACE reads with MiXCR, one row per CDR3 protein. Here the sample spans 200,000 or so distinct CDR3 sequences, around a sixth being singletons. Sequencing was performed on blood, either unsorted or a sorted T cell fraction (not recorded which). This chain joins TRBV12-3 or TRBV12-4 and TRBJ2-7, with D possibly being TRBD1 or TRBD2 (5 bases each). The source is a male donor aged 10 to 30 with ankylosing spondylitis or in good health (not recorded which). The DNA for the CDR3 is TGTGCCAGCAATTTATGGGGGTACGAGCAGTACTTC. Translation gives CASNLWGYEQYF.